The 27 T cell receptor beta chains below come from one sample, sequenced in a study of blood T cell repertoires in COVID-19. Only in-frame clones appear in the TCRdb table, and some are missing; sequencing was by immunoSEQ multiplex PCR. The profile covers about 140,000 clones, with under 85% appearing a single time and around 1.5% taken by the ten largest. Material for sequencing was peripheral blood. The receptors originated from a human donor in a cohort sampled during active COVID-19.

CDR3 bases: TGCGCCAGCAGCTCGGAGGGGGCAAAAAACATTCAGTACTTC. Its protein product is CASSSEGAKNIQYF. V and J are TRBV5-1 and TRBJ2-4; possible D gene TRBD1, 7 bases. Per germline, CDR1 SGHRS and CDR2 YFSETQ. With 3 bases removed from V and 4 bases from J, the gap between germline ends came to 11 bases. CDR3 length: 14 amino acids.

The gene calls are TRBV5-5 and TRBJ2-1, with 13 bases that match TRBD2. This CDR3 contains 17 residues. CDR1 SGHKS and CDR2 YYEKEE come from the germline V gene (reference sequence). J gave up 5 bases and V 6 bases, and 11 bases lay outside the gene matches. CDR3 DNA sequence: TGTGCCAGCAACCTAACGCCCGGGACTAGCGGGAACAATGAGCAGTTCTTC. Its protein product is CASNLTPGTSGNNEQFF.

The chain recombines TRBV6-4 with TRBJ2-1, with unresolved D. This CDR3 comprises 15 residues. Per the germline V gene, CDR1 is MRHNA and CDR2 is SNTAGT. The V end lost 6 bases, the J end lost 0 bases, and 12 bases lay between the germline ends. CDR3 nucleotides: TGTGCCAGCAGACCCGAGGCTAACTCCTACAATGAGCAGTTCTTC. This codes for CASRPEANSYNEQFF.

The rearrangement links TRBV29-1 to TRBJ2-7, with TRBD2 matching 15 bases. CDR1 SQVTM and CDR2 ANQGSEA come from the germline V gene. The CDR3 contains 16 residues. V shed 3 bases and J 2 bases; nucleotides not matched to a gene: 5. The CDR3 DNA sequence: TGCAGCGTTGAGTGGACTAGCGGGAGGGGTACCTACGAGCAGTACTTC. As protein: CSVEWTSGRGTYEQYF.

The chain combines TRBV19 with TRBJ2-3, with 11 bases lining up with TRBD1. Germline V gene sequence: CDR1 LNHDA, CDR2 SQIVND (reference sequence). The CDR3 contains 13 residues. The V gene end was trimmed by 9 bases and the J gene end by 5 bases; junction bases not matched to a gene: 4. The CDR3 here is CASRDRGGDTQYF. CDR3 in DNA: TGTGCCAGCAGGGACAGGGGGGGAGATACGCAGTATTTT.

This sequence joins TRBV6-5 and TRBJ2-7; maybe TRBD1 (5 bases). This CDR3 has 14 amino acids. Germline CDR1 and CDR2: MNHEY and SVGAGI. In nucleotides, the CDR3 is TGTGCCAGCAGGCCCTCGGGTTCAGGGCGCCCCTTATATGTC. Residues: CASRPSGSGRPLYV.

The V and J genes are TRBV7-2 and TRBJ2-7, with D tentatively TRBD2 (5 bases). Trimming removed 2 bases at V and 6 bases at J, with 8 bases between. CDR3 length equals 12 residues. CDR1 is SGHTA, CDR2 FQGNSA, per germline. DNA of the CDR3: TGTGCCAGCAGCTTACCGGCGGGCGAGCAGTACTTC. This sequence encodes CASSLPAGEQYF.

This rearrangement joins TRBV2 to TRBJ2-5; possibly TRBD1 for D (6 bases). Germline CDR1 is SNHLY and CDR2 is FYNNEI. The V and J ends lost 6 bases and 2 bases respectively, with 13 bases between them. CDR3 length: 14 residues. The CDR3 here is CASSKTGVQETQYF. CDR3 in DNA: TGTGCCAGCAGCAAGACAGGCGTACAAGAGACCCAGTACTTC.

Only a few counts were recorded for this clone. The CDR3 bases are TGTGCCAGCAGAGCCGACAGGGGTGTCTACGAGCAGTACTTC. It specifies CASRADRGVYEQYF. The rearrangement uses TRBV6-5 and TRBJ2-7; 8 bases are shared with TRBD1. This CDR3 contains 14 residues. The ends lost 6 bases at V and 3 bases at J; junction bases unmatched: 7. Germline V gives CDR1 MNHEY, CDR2 SVGAGI.

V and J are TRBV19 and TRBJ1-1; D not certain. Trimming took off 2 bases at V and 4 bases at J, with 11 bases between the two ends. The length of the CDR3 is 14 residues. CDR1 LNHDA and CDR2 SQIVND come from the germline V gene (reference sequence). CDR3 sequence: CASSIPAASTEAFF. The CDR3 DNA reads TGTGCCAGTAGTATACCAGCCGCTAGCACTGAAGCTTTCTTT.

This chain uses TRBV19 with TRBJ1-2, with 9 bases aligning to TRBD1. The CDR3 loop spans 13 amino acids. CDR1 LNHDA and CDR2 SQIVND come from the germline V gene (reference sequence). The ends lost 7 bases at V and 7 bases at J; junction bases unmatched: 7. CDR3 bases: TGTGCCAGTACCCGGGACAGGGTCGGTGGCTACACCTTC. This codes for CASTRDRVGGYTF.

CDR3 nucleotide sequence: TGTGCCAGTACCGGCCCCCTGGGCACAAATGAGCAGTTCTTC. Its translation: CASTGPLGTNEQFF. The chain is built from TRBV19 and TRBJ2-1, with D unresolved. Between the trimmed V and J ends, which lost 7 bases and 7 bases, there was a span of 17 bases. Per the germline V gene, CDR1 is LNHDA and CDR2 is SQIVND (reference sequence). The CDR3 is made up of 14 amino acids.

This clone has only a few counts. CDR3 DNA sequence: TGTGCCAGCAGCTACTCAGGGGTCTACGAGCAGTACTTC. It encodes CASSYSGVYEQYF. The chain is built from TRBV28 and TRBJ2-7; perhaps TRBD1 as D (6 bases). V dropped 6 bases and J dropped 3 bases, with 12 bases sitting between them. Germline-derived CDR1 and CDR2 are MDHEN and SYDVKM. CDR3 length equals 13 residues.

This clone was seen only once. The gene calls are TRBV5-1 and TRBJ2-2, with D possibly TRBD2 on 5 matching bases. V lost 1 base and J lost 7, with 14 bases in between. The V gene's germline CDR1 is SGHRS and CDR2 YFSETQ. The CDR3 totals 15 residues. This chain's CDR3 is CASSLNQLDNGELFF. As DNA, the CDR3 is TGCGCCAGCAGCTTGAATCAACTAGATAACGGGGAGCTGTTTTTT.

The chain couples TRBV6-5 to TRBJ2-1; 12 nucleotides line up with TRBD2. The CDR3 runs 15 residues. Germline V gene data show CDR1 as MNHEY and CDR2 as SVGAGI. With V trimmed by 4 bases and J by 7 bases, 5 bases remained unmatched. CDR3 DNA sequence: TGTGCCAGCAGTTTCGGACTAGCGGGAAGGAATGAGCAGTTCTTC. Translating gives CASSFGLAGRNEQFF.

The V gene is TRBV10-3, the J gene TRBJ1-2, with D possibly being TRBD1 (5 bases). CDR1 is ENHRY, CDR2 SYGVKD, per germline. V gave up 3 bases and J gave up 4 bases, with 9 bases separating them. The CDR3 extends over 13 amino acids. This CDR3 is CAISEEQVYGYTF. CDR3 nucleotide sequence: TGTGCCATCAGTGAAGAACAGGTCTATGGCTACACCTTC.

In its sample, this clone was seen once. The chain couples TRBV7-2 to TRBJ2-7, with D tentatively TRBD2 (6 bases). Deletions cut 1 base from V and 7 bases from J, with 14 bases between. The CDR3 contains 14 residues. CDR1 SGHTA and CDR2 FQGNSA come from the germline V gene. CDR3 region: CASSLEFSAGEQYF. The CDR3 region has the DNA TGTGCCAGCAGCTTAGAGTTCTCCGCGGGGGAGCAGTACTTC.

The chain couples TRBV5-1 to TRBJ2-2, with a possible D match to TRBD2 (6 bases). The germline CDR1 and CDR2 sequences are SGHRS and YFSETQ. V was cut by 1 base and J by 2 bases, with 9 bases left in between. CDR3 length: 15 residues. Written as DNA, the CDR3 is TGCGCCAGCAGCTTGCCGGGAGTTAACACCGGGGAGCTGTTTTTT. Its protein is CASSLPGVNTGELFF.

This chain connects TRBV6-5 to TRBJ2-3, with D perhaps matching TRBD1 (5 bases). The CDR3 covers 15 residues. Trimming removed 5 bases at V and 2 bases at J, with 14 bases between. Germline lookup yields CDR1 MNHEY and CDR2 SVGAGI. As DNA, the CDR3 is TGTGCCAGCAGTCCAGGGTACCTTTACACAGATACGCAGTATTTT. Amino acids: CASSPGYLYTDTQYF.

V is TRBV2 and J is TRBJ1-4; no clear D. This CDR3 is built from 14 residues. Germline V gives CDR1 SNHLY, CDR2 FYNNEI. V lost 5 bases to trimming and J lost 2 bases, with 9 bases between them. CDR3 in amino acids: CASSYLQTNEKLFF. The CDR3 region has the DNA TGTGCCAGCAGTTACTTACAGACTAATGAAAAACTGTTTTTT.

The CDR3 loop reads CASSSLPGEGSYEQYF. The CDR3 DNA sequence: TGTGCCAGCAGTTCACTCCCGGGGGAGGGCTCCTACGAGCAGTACTTC. The rearrangement uses TRBV3-1 (or the pseudogene TRBV3-2) and TRBJ2-7; TRBD2 agrees at 7 bases. Germline loops: CDR1 LGHDT, CDR2 YNNKEL (reference sequence). V shed 6 bases and J 0 bases; nucleotides not matched to a gene: 11. The CDR3 loop spans 16 amino acids.

V usage is TRBV4-1 and J usage is TRBJ1-4, with unresolved D. The CDR3 totals 15 residues. In germline, CDR1 is MGHRA, CDR2 YSYEKL. Trimming took 4 bases from V and 8 from J, leaving 17 bases between them. The CDR3 bases are TGCGCCAGCAGCCCCGAGGCGGAACCGGCGGAAAAACTGTTTTTT. Translating it yields CASSPEAEPAEKLFF.

The V gene is TRBV5-1, the J gene TRBJ2-2, with a possible D match to TRBD1 (5 bases). Germline CDR1 reads SGHRS; CDR2 reads YFSETQ. V dropped 3 bases and J dropped 0 bases, with 12 bases sitting between them. The CDR3 covers 16 residues. CDR3 nucleotides: TGCGCCAGCAGCTGGAAGACAGACCCGAACACCGGGGAGCTGTTTTTT. Its translation: CASSWKTDPNTGELFF.

This chain joins TRBV20-1 and TRBJ2-5; TRBD2 is a possible D gene (6 bases). The CDR3 runs 15 residues. Germline CDR1 reads DFQATT; CDR2 reads SNEGSKA (reference sequence). The V end was cut by 3 bases, the J end by 4 bases, with 18 bases between. The CDR3 protein is CSASTGATGGETQYF. As DNA, the CDR3 is TGCAGTGCTAGTACGGGAGCCACTGGGGGAGAGACCCAGTACTTC.

The CDR3 here is CASSLTAQETQYF. CDR3 nucleotides: TGTGCCAGCAGCCTGACAGCCCAAGAGACCCAGTACTTC. This chain connects TRBV7-3 to TRBJ2-5; tentative D call: TRBD1 (5 bases). Germline V gene lookup returns CDR1 SGHTA and CDR2 FQGTGA. V shed 5 bases and J shed 1 base, with 8 bases lying between them. This CDR3 comprises 13 residues.

This rearrangement joins TRBV5-6 to TRBJ2-7; possible D gene TRBD2, 5 bases. Germline V gives CDR1 SGHDT, CDR2 YYEEEE. CDR3 length: 14 residues. V was clipped by 2 bases and J by 2 bases, with 11 bases between them. Here the CDR3 reads CASSFGESPYEQYF. CDR3 sequence (DNA): TGTGCCAGCAGCTTCGGGGAATCCCCCTACGAGCAGTACTTC.

The chain links TRBV30 to TRBJ1-1, with D maybe TRBD1 (5 bases). Trimming stripped 4 bases from V and 1 base from J, with 10 bases between. Germline CDR1 reads GTSNPN; CDR2 reads SVGIG (reference sequence). CDR3 length: 13 amino acids. This CDR3 is CAWIGAANTEAFF. The CDR3 DNA reads as TGTGCCTGGATAGGGGCGGCGAACACTGAAGCTTTCTTT.